This passage covers 32 T cell receptor beta chains from one sample sequenced in a study of cytomegalovirus exposure and HLA in healthy donors. Vbeta (60) and Jbeta (13) primers were used in the PCR. The table came from immunoSEQ multiplex PCR; TCRdb's copy has only in-frame clones and leaves some out. This table holds about 180,000 clones, 70% to 80% found once. Sequenced input: PBMCs. These receptors were collected from a woman between 55 and 75 years old in good health and CMV-seropositive.

This clone was counted between two and nine times. The chain links TRBV2 to TRBJ1-2, with a weak D call TRBD1 (6 bases). Trimming shortened V by 6 bases and J by 0 bases, and 11 bases separated the two germline ends. The CDR3 has 14 amino acids. The V gene's germline CDR1 is SNHLY and CDR2 FYNNEI. The CDR3 loop reads CASRLAGANYGYTF. CDR3 in DNA: TGTGCCAGCAGGTTGGCAGGGGCTAACTATGGCTACACCTTC.

This clone was seen more than once but under ten times. The genes are TRBV2 and TRBJ2-3, with TRBD2 matching 10 bases. This CDR3 has 14 amino acids. The germline V gene has CDR1 SNHLY and CDR2 FYNNEI. The V segment lost 11 bases and the J segment 1 base; nucleotides outside the gene matches: 6. The CDR3 DNA follows: TGTGCCGAGCAGGGGACTAGCGGCACAGATACGCAGTATTTT. This gives the protein CAEQGTSGTDTQYF.

Points on this clone: One junction end disagrees with the germline gene, perhaps due to a read error. The V gene is TRBV7-2, the J gene TRBJ2-4, with D possibly TRBD1 on 6 matching bases. Germline V CDR1 and CDR2: SGHTA, FQGNSA. The CDR3 is made up of 14 amino acids. In nucleotides, the CDR3 is TGTGCCAGCAGCCCGGACAGATACAAAAACAGTCAGTACTTC. It yields the protein CASSPDRYKNSQYF.

CDR3 bases: TGTGCCAGCAGCCCCTACGCTAGCGGGTTCAGTGAGCAGTTCTTC. As protein: CASSPYASGFSEQFF. V usage is TRBV7-3 and J usage is TRBJ2-1; the match to TRBD2 covers 8 bases. The V segment lost 5 bases and the J segment 9 bases; nucleotides outside the gene matches: 12. CDR1 is SGHTA, CDR2 FQGTGA, per germline. This CDR3 contains 15 residues.

The chain links TRBV30 to TRBJ1-2; 7 positions agree with TRBD1. The germline V gene has CDR1 GTSNPN and CDR2 SVGIG (reference sequence). With 7 bases clipped from V and 6 bases from J, the junction kept 11 bases outside the gene matches. CDR3 length: 13 residues. The CDR3 spells CASSSAGGNGYTF. The CDR3 DNA reads as TGTGCCTCCTCAAGCGCAGGGGGTAATGGCTACACCTTC.

The chain is built from TRBV15 and TRBJ2-1, with a possible D match to TRBD2 (5 bases). V shed 7 bases and J shed 1 base, with 11 bases lying between them. Germline V gene data show CDR1 as LNHNV and CDR2 as YYDKDF (reference sequence). The length of the CDR3 is 14 residues. CDR3 DNA: TGTGCCACCACCGGGGTTGGGTCCTACAATGAGCAGTTCTTC. Translated, it gives CATTGVGSYNEQFF.

A single count supports this clone. The chain links TRBV9 to TRBJ1-4, with D possibly matching TRBD1 (6 bases). Germline V CDR1 and CDR2: SGDLS, YYNGEE. CDR3 length: 16 amino acids. V shed 4 bases and J shed 11 bases, with 24 bases lying between them. The DNA for the CDR3 is TGTGCCAGCAGCACTCCTTATCAGGGGTGGACCTTTAAACTGTTTTTT. Translation: CASSTPYQGWTFKLFF.

The chain's CDR3 is CASSLEGRGNYEQYF. CDR3 nucleotide sequence: TGCGCCAGCAGCTTGGAGGGTAGGGGCAATTACGAGCAGTACTTC. This rearrangement joins TRBV5-1 to TRBJ2-7, with D possibly TRBD1 on 5 matching bases. The CDR3 spans 15 residues. Germline values: CDR1 SGHRS, CDR2 YFSETQ. The V end lost 0 bases, the J end lost 4 bases, and 14 bases lay between the germline ends. The variable domain in full, completed from reference TRBV5-1 and TRBJ2-7, reads KAGVTQTPRYLIKTRGQQVTLSCSPISGHRSVSWYQQTPGQGLQFLFEYFSETQRNKGNFPGRFSGRQFSNSRSEMNVSTLELGDSALYLCASSLEGRGNYEQYFGPGTRLTVT.

The J gene is TRBJ2-7, the V gene TRBV11-3, with TRBD1 matching 8 bases. Germline assignment: CDR1 SGHNT and CDR2 YENEEA. There are 13 residues in the CDR3. J was trimmed by 5 bases and V by 4 bases; bases with no gene match: 4. The CDR3 reads CASSSDRDNEQYF. The CDR3 nucleotides are TGTGCCAGCAGCTCGGACAGGGACAACGAGCAGTACTTC.

V is TRBV11-1 and J is TRBJ2-4; weak D call: TRBD1 (6 bases). Germline values: CDR1 SGHAT, CDR2 FQDESV (reference sequence). The V end was cut by 2 bases, the J end by 7 bases, with 15 bases between. CDR3 length: 15 residues. CDR3 sequence: CASSLRPTTGNIQYF. CDR3 DNA sequence: TGTGCCAGCAGCTTAAGGCCCACTACAGGGAACATTCAGTACTTC.

The chain has TRBV28 and TRBJ2-7; TRBD2 matches at 9 bases. The CDR3 spans 16 residues. Per germline, CDR1 MDHEN and CDR2 SYDVKM. Trimming at V came to 6 bases and at J to 6 bases, leaving 15 bases not matched to a gene. The CDR3 DNA reads as TGTGCCAGCAGCCTTGCGCTTAGCGGGAGAGAAGGCGAGCAGTACTTC. Its translation is CASSLALSGREGEQYF.

The V call is TRBV11-3, the J call TRBJ2-1; TRBD2 matches 11 bases. The CDR3 consists of 17 residues. The J segment lost 2 bases and the V segment lost 5 bases, leaving 8 bases of the junction unmatched. CDR1 is SGHNT and CDR2 is YENEEA in the germline V gene. CDR3 in DNA: TGTGCCAGCAGCCCCGGAACTAGCGGGAGCGCCTACAATGAGCAGTTCTTC. Encoded protein: CASSPGTSGSAYNEQFF.

This chain connects TRBV11-3 to TRBJ2-5, with 7 positions matching TRBD1. Trimming took 5 bases from V and 5 from J; bases not matched to a gene: 11. Germline loops: CDR1 SGHNT, CDR2 YENEEA. The CDR3 totals 15 residues. CDR3 protein: CASSAGTGVSETQYF. The CDR3 nucleotides read TGTGCCAGCAGCGCCGGCACAGGGGTGTCGGAGACCCAGTACTTC.

The chain combines TRBV27 with TRBJ1-2; D gene unclear. CDR3 length: 13 residues. Germline values: CDR1 MNHEY, CDR2 SMNVEV (reference sequence). The V and J ends lost 3 bases and 6 bases respectively, with 11 bases between them. This CDR3 is CASSLGPRDGYTF. Written as DNA, the CDR3 is TGTGCCAGCAGTTTGGGTCCCCGGGATGGCTACACCTTC.

The V gene is TRBV10-2, the J gene TRBJ1-1; 7 bases are a match to TRBD1. Germline V gives CDR1 WSHSY, CDR2 SAAADI. J lost 3 bases, V lost 8 bases, and 3 bases had no gene match. The CDR3 consists of 12 residues. The CDR3 loop reads CASGTEYTEAFF. CDR3 DNA: TGCGCCAGCGGGACAGAGTACACTGAAGCTTTCTTT.

The chain uses TRBV28 and TRBJ1-5, with 7 bases lining up with TRBD1. J lost 5 bases, V lost 5 bases, and 6 bases had no gene match. Looked up from germline, CDR1 is MDHEN and CDR2 is SYDVKM. This CDR3 is built from 14 residues. Here the CDR3 reads CASSRRQGDQPQHF. For the CDR3, the DNA is TGTGCCAGCAGTCGCAGACAGGGCGATCAGCCCCAGCATTTT.

The chain carries TRBV18 and TRBJ2-7; D not certain. The CDR3 extends over 13 amino acids. The germline V gene has CDR1 KGHSH and CDR2 LQKENI. V was trimmed by 2 bases and J by 6 bases, leaving 11 bases between them. In nucleotides, the CDR3 is TGTGCCAGCTCACCAACTCCCTTTGCCGAGCAGTACTTC. Amino acids: CASSPTPFAEQYF.

This clone occurred a few times. The rearrangement uses TRBV18 and TRBJ2-7, with 10 nucleotides matching TRBD1. Germline loops: CDR1 KGHSH, CDR2 LQKENI. This CDR3 is built from 14 residues. Trimming took 2 bases from V and 5 from J; bases not matched to a gene: 3. CDR3 DNA sequence: TGTGCCAGCTCACCAGCCGGGACAGGGGACGAGCAGTACTTC. Protein sequence: CASSPAGTGDEQYF.

This clone was picked up a small number of times. The chain carries TRBV7-4 and TRBJ1-5, with 8 bases that match TRBD1. This CDR3 contains 16 residues. Per the germline V gene, CDR1 is SGHVT and CDR2 is SQSDAQ. V was pared by 3 bases and J by 2 bases, with 6 bases of the junction left unmatched. The CDR3 protein is CASSFGQGWCNQPQHF. As DNA, the CDR3 is TGTGCCAGCAGCTTTGGACAGGGTTGGTGCAATCAGCCCCAGCATTTT.

The genes are TRBV30 and TRBJ1-5; the match to TRBD1 covers 8 bases. Germline trimming cut 1 base from V and 9 bases from J; bases unmatched to any gene: 5. The CDR3 covers 13 residues. The germline CDR1 and CDR2 sequences are GTSNPN and SVGIG (reference sequence). CDR3 DNA: TGTGCCTGGAGTGCCCCGGACAGGGCGCCCCAGCATTTT. It specifies CAWSAPDRAPQHF.

J is TRBJ2-1 and V is TRBV5-1; 11 bases are a match to TRBD2. The CDR3 spans 15 residues. Looked up from germline, CDR1 is SGHRS and CDR2 is YFSETQ. The trim removed 4 bases at V and 8 bases at J, leaving 8 bases unmatched. The chain's CDR3 is CASSDYSGGADEQFF. The CDR3 nucleotides read TGCGCCAGCAGCGACTATAGCGGGGGGGCGGATGAGCAGTTCTTC.

In DNA form, the CDR3 reads TGTGCCGGAAGAGCGGGGGGGGCCACAGATACGCAGTATTTT. Residues: CAGRAGGATDTQYF. The chain recombines TRBV2 with TRBJ2-3, with 10 bases fitting TRBD2. The V segment lost 11 bases and the J segment 2 bases; nucleotides outside the gene matches: 7. The CDR3 runs to 14 residues. From germline, CDR1 is SNHLY and CDR2 FYNNEI.

V and J are TRBV19 and TRBJ2-1; 7 bases line up with TRBD2. The CDR3 consists of 17 residues. Germline V gene sequence: CDR1 LNHDA, CDR2 SQIVND (reference sequence). J was trimmed by 4 bases and V by 5 bases; bases with no gene match: 14. CDR3 residues: CASSGSASGILYNEQFF. The CDR3 DNA reads TGTGCCAGTAGTGGTTCGGCTAGCGGCATACTATACAATGAGCAGTTCTTC.

This clone was recorded a few times. The V call is TRBV7-9, the J call TRBJ2-7; 8 bases line up with TRBD1. Germline V gives CDR1 SEHNR, CDR2 FQNEAQ (reference sequence). CDR3 size: 15 residues. The trim removed 7 bases at V and 5 bases at J, leaving 13 bases unmatched. The CDR3 protein is CASNRGREARDEQYF. DNA for the CDR3: TGTGCCAGCAACAGGGGGAGAGAAGCTCGGGACGAGCAGTACTTC.

This chain joins TRBV5-1 and TRBJ1-5; D possibly corresponds to TRBD1 (5 bases). Looked up from germline, CDR1 is SGHRS and CDR2 is YFSETQ. V lost 0 bases and J 4 bases, leaving 14 bases between the germline ends. The CDR3 runs 16 residues. The CDR3 is CASSLEVAGRNQPQHF. In DNA, the CDR3 is TGCGCCAGCAGCTTGGAAGTGGCGGGACGAAATCAGCCCCAGCATTTT.

This chain links TRBV28 with TRBJ2-1; 8 nucleotides align to TRBD2. The CDR3 covers 16 residues. V trimming: 5 bases; J trimming: 10 bases; junction bases outside the gene matches: 16. CDR1 is MDHEN and CDR2 is SYDVKM in the germline V gene. The CDR3 DNA reads as TGTGCCAGCAGTCCCTCGGGGGGGACTATAGACCGCGAGCAGTTCTTC. Its translation: CASSPSGGTIDREQFF.

This clone has only a few counts. The rearrangement uses TRBV11-2 and TRBJ2-5; D not certain. The germline gives CDR1 SGHAT, CDR2 FQNNGV. The CDR3 is 14 residues long. V was trimmed by 1 base and J by 4 bases, leaving 10 bases between them. This CDR3 is CASSLVGSGETQYF. The CDR3 nucleotides are TGTGCCAGCAGCTTAGTCGGATCGGGAGAGACCCAGTACTTC.

A few counts support this clone. The chain recombines TRBV28 with TRBJ2-7; D possibly corresponds to TRBD2 (6 bases). Germline V gives CDR1 MDHEN, CDR2 SYDVKM. CDR3 size: 13 residues. V lost 6 bases and J 4 bases, leaving 13 bases between the germline ends. The CDR3 spells CASRAPSVYEQYF. In DNA form, the CDR3 reads TGTGCCAGCAGAGCTCCTAGCGTATACGAGCAGTACTTC.

The chain uses TRBV28 and TRBJ1-5, with D unresolved. Trimming left V 5 bases short and J 6 bases short, with 8 bases between. The CDR3 is 12 residues long. Germline V gene sequence: CDR1 MDHEN, CDR2 SYDVKM. This chain's CDR3 is CASSVLFQPQHF. The CDR3 coding sequence is TGTGCCAGCAGTGTGCTATTTCAGCCCCAGCATTTT.

The rearrangement links TRBV5-1 to TRBJ2-7; 7 bases align to TRBD1. From germline, CDR1 is SGHRS and CDR2 YFSETQ. The CDR3 is made up of 13 amino acids. V lost 0 bases to trimming and J lost 8 bases; unmatched junction nucleotides: 5. The DNA of the CDR3 is TGCGCCAGCAGCTTGGGACAGGGAGCCCAGCAGTACTTC. This encodes CASSLGQGAQQYF.

A note on this clone: At one boundary the junction diverges from the germline segment, which might be a read error. The V gene is TRBV4-2, the J gene TRBJ2-4; 10 bases map to TRBD2. Germline V gene lookup returns CDR1 LGHNA and CDR2 YNFKEQ. This CDR3 has 15 residues. The chain's CDR3 is CASSPSGGATNIQYF. The CDR3 region has the DNA TGTGCCAGCAGCCCGAGCGGGGGGGCCACAAACATTCAGTACTTC.

J is TRBJ1-1 and V is TRBV9; D call uncertain. Per the germline V gene, CDR1 is SGDLS and CDR2 is YYNGEE. V was shortened by 4 bases and J by 0 bases, with 13 bases between the two germline ends. The CDR3 sequence is 15 residues long. In DNA, the CDR3 is TGTGCCAGCAGCCCTCTCCTGTTCCTGAACACTGAAGCTTTCTTT. This encodes CASSPLLFLNTEAFF.